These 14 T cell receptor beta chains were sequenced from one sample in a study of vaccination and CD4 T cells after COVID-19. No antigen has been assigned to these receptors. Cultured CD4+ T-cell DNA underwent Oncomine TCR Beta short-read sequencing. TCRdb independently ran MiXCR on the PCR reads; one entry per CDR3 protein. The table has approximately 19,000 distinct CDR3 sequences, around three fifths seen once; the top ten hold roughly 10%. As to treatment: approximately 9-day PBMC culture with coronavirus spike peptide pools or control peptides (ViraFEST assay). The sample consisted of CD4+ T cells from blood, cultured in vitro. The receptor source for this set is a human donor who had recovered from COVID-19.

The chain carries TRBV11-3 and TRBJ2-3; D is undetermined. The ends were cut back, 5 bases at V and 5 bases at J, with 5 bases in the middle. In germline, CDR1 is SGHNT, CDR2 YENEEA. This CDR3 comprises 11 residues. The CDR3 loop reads CASSAGDTQYF. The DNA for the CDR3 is TGTGCCAGCAGCGCAGGAGATACGCAGTATTTT.

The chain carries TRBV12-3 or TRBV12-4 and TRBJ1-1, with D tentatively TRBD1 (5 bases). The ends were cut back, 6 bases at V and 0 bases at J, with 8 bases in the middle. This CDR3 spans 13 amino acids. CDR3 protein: CASSQGVNTEAFF. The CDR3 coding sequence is TGTGCCAGCAGCCAGGGAGTGAACACTGAAGCTTTCTTT.

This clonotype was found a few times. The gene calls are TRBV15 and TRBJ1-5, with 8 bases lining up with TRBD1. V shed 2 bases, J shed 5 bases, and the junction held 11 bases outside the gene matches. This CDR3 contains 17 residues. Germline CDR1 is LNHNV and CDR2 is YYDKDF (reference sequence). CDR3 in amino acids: CATSRFTGGRNDQPQHF. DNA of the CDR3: TGTGCCACCAGCAGATTTACAGGGGGGAGGAACGATCAGCCCCAGCATTTT.

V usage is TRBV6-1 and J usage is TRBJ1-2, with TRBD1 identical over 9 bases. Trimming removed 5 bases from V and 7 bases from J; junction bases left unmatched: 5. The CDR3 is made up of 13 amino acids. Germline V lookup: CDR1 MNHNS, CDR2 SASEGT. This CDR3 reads CASSPGTGIGYTF. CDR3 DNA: TGTGCCAGCAGTCCCGGGACAGGGATTGGCTACACCTTC.

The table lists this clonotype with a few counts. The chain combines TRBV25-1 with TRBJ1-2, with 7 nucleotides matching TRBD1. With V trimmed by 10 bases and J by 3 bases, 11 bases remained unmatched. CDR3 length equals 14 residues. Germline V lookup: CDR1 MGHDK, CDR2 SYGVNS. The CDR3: CATLWRGPYYGYTF. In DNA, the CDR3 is TGTGCCACCTTATGGAGGGGGCCGTACTATGGCTACACCTTC.

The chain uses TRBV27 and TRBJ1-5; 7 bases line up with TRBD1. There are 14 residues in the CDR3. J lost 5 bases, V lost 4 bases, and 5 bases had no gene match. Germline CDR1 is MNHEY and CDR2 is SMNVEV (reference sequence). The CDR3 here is CASSSRDSYQPQHF. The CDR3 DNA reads TGTGCCAGCAGTTCGCGGGACAGCTATCAGCCCCAGCATTTT.

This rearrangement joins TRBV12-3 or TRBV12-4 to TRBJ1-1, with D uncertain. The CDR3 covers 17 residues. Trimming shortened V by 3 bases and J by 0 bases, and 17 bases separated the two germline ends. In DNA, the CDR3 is TGTGCCAGCAGTTTCAATCTGTTAGAGACCATGAACACTGAAGCTTTCTTT. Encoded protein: CASSFNLLETMNTEAFF.

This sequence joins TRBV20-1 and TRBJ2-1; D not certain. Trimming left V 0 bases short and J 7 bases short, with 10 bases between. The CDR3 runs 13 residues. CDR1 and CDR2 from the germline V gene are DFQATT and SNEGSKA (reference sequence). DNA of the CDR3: TGCAGTGCTAGAGATTCGCGGACGAATGAGCAGTTCTTC. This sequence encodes CSARDSRTNEQFF.

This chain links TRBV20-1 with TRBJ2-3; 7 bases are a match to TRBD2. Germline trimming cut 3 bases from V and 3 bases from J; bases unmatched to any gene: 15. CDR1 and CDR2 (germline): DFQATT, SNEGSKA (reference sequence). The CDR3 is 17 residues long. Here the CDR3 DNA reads TGCAGTGCTAGTGAATTTTTTCCGGGAGGTTCGACAGATACGCAGTATTTT. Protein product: CSASEFFPGGSTDTQYF.

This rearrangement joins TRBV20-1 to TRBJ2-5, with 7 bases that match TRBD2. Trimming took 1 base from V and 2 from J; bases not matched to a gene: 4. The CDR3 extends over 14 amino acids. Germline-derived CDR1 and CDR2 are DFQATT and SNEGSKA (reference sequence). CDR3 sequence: CSARASGGQETQYF. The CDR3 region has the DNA TGCAGTGCTAGAGCCTCGGGGGGTCAAGAGACCCAGTACTTC.

The CDR3 DNA reads as TGCAGTGCTCCACGGACGGGACTAGCGTCCTACAATGAGCAGTTCTTC. It codes for CSAPRTGLASYNEQFF. This rearrangement joins TRBV20-1 to TRBJ2-1, with 10 bases fitting TRBD2. CDR1 is DFQATT, CDR2 SNEGSKA, per germline (reference sequence). The CDR3 covers 16 residues. The V gene end was trimmed by 5 bases and the J gene end by 1 base; junction bases not matched to a gene: 8.

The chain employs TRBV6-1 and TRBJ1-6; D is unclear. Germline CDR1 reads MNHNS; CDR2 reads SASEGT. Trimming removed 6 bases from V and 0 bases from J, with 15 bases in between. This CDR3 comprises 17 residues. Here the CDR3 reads CASSRTGASSYNSPLHF. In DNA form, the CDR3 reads TGTGCCAGCAGCCGAACGGGAGCTAGCTCCTATAATTCACCCCTCCACTTT.

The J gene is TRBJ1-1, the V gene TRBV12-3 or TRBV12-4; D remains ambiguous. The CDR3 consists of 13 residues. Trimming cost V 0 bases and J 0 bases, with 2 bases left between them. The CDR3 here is CASSLAVNTEAFF. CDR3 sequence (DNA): TGTGCCAGCAGTTTAGCGGTGAACACTGAAGCTTTCTTT.

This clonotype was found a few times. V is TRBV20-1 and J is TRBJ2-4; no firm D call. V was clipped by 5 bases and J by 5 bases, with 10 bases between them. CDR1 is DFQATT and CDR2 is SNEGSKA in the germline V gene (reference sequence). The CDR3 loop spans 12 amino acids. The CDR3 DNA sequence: TGCAGTGCTCGGCAGACTCAAAACATTCAGTACTTC. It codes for CSARQTQNIQYF.